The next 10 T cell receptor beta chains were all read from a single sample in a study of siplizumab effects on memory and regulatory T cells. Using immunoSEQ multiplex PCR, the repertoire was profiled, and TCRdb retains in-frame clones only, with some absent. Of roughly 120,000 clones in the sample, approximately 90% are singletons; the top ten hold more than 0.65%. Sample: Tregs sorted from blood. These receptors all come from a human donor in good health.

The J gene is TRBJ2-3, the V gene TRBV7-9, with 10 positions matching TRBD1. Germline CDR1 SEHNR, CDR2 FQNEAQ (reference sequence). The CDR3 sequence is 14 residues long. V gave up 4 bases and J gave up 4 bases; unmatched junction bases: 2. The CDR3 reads CASSSGQGSDTQYF. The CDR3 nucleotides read TGTGCCAGCAGCTCGGGACAGGGGTCAGATACGCAGTATTTT.

The CDR3 sequence is CASSEILAGLYEQYF. The DNA of the CDR3 is TGTGCCAGCAGTGAAATCCTAGCGGGACTCTACGAGCAGTACTTC. This sequence joins TRBV6-1 and TRBJ2-7, with 9 positions matching TRBD2. The CDR3 covers 15 residues. Losses at the gene ends were 2 bases for V and 3 bases for J; bases not matched to a gene: 5. Per the germline V gene, CDR1 is MNHNS and CDR2 is SASEGT.

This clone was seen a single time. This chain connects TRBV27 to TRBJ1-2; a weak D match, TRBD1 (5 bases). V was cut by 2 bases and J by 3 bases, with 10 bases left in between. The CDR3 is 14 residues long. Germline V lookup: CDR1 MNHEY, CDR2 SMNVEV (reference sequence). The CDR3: CASSLRGADYGYTF. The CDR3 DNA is TGTGCCAGCAGTTTAAGAGGGGCGGACTATGGCTACACCTTC.

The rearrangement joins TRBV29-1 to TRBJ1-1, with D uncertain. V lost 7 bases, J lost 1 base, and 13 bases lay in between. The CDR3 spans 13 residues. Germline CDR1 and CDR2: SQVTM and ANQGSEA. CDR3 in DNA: TGCAGCGCCTGCGTGAATGGGAACACTGAAGCTTTCTTT. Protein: CSACVNGNTEAFF.

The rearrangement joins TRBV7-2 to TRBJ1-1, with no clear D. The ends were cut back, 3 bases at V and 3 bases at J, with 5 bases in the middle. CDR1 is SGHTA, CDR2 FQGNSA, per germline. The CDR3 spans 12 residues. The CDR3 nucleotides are TGTGCCAGCAGCTTGGGCTACACTGAAGCTTTCTTT. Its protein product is CASSLGYTEAFF.

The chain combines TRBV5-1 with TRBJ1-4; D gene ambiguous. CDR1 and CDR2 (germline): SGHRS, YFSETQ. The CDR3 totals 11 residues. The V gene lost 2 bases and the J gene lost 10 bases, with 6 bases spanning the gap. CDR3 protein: CASSFGGKLFF. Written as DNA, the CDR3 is TGCGCCAGCAGCTTTGGAGGAAAACTGTTTTTT.

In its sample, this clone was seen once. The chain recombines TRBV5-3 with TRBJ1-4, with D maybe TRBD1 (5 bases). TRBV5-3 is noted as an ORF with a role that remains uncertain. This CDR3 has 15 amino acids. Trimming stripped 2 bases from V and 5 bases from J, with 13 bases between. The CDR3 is CARSLTTEPNEKLFF. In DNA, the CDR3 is TGTGCCAGAAGCTTAACGACAGAACCCAATGAAAAACTGTTTTTT.

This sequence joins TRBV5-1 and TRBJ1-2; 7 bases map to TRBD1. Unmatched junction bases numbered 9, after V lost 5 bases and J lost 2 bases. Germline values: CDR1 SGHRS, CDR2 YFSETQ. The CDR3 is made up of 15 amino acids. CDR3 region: CASRRDSFSNYGYTF. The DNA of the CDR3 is TGCGCCAGCAGACGGGACAGTTTCTCGAACTATGGCTACACCTTC.

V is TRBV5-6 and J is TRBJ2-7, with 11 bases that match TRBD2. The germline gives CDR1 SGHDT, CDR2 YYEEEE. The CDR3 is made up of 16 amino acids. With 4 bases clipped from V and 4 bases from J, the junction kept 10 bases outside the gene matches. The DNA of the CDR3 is TGTGCCAGCAGCCTACCTACTAGCGGGAGATTTTACGAGCAGTACTTC. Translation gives CASSLPTSGRFYEQYF.

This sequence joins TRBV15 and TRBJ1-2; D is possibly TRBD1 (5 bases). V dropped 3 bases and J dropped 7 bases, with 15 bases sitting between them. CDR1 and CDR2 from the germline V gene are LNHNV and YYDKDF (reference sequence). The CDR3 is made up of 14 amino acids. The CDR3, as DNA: TGTGCCACCAGCAGGGTCGGGGCATGGTCTGGCTACACCTTC. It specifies CATSRVGAWSGYTF.